Presented here are 11 T cell receptor beta chains from one specimen sequenced in a study of T-cell memory formation after mild COVID-19 (dated by TCRdb to the early 2020s). Library preparation was by 5' RACE. For sequencing, an Illumina NovaSeq 6000 was employed. TCRdb reanalyzed the raw reads on its own, using fastp at Q25 for trimming and MiXCR for clone calling, and kept in-frame beta chains. Rows with a matching CDR3 protein are joined into one entry that keeps the most common DNA and genes. The sample records 350,000 to 500,000 distinct CDR3 sequences, less than 25% of which are singletons. 13% of the sample goes to the ten largest clones. What was sequenced was PBMCs or a T cell subset sorted from them (not recorded which). These receptors all stem from an adult woman who had mild COVID-19 (a few samples of this study predate the infection). The sample titles of this study are shuffled in the database, so cell type and time point are left out; the donor was told from shared clones.

The J gene is TRBJ1-1, the V gene TRBV5-1; a weak D match, TRBD1 (6 bases). The V end lost 5 bases, the J end lost 3 bases, and 14 bases lay between the germline ends. Germline V gene sequence: CDR1 SGHRS, CDR2 YFSETQ. The CDR3 covers 14 residues. The CDR3 bases are TGCGCCAGCAGTCCATACAGGGAGGACACTGAAGCTTTCTTT. Translated, it gives CASSPYREDTEAFF.

Only a few counts were recorded for this clonotype. The chain has TRBV27 and TRBJ2-1; TRBD2 matches 9 bases. CDR1 and CDR2 (germline): MNHEY, SMNVEV (reference sequence). The junction had 7 bases not matched to a gene; V was cut back by 3 bases and J by 7 bases. The CDR3 loop spans 15 amino acids. The CDR3 DNA is TGTGCCAGCAGTTTGGCGGGAGGGGCGACGAATGAGCAGTTCTTC. The encoded protein is CASSLAGGATNEQFF.

This chain uses TRBV12-3 or TRBV12-4 with TRBJ2-7; 14 positions match TRBD2. The junction had 5 bases not matched to a gene; V was cut back by 6 bases and J by 7 bases. The CDR3 covers 14 residues. Here the CDR3 reads CASSRLAGGQEQYF. In nucleotides, the CDR3 is TGTGCCAGCAGCAGACTAGCGGGAGGGCAGGAGCAGTACTTC.

The V call is TRBV20-1, the J call TRBJ2-3; no definite D call. Trimming left V 6 bases short and J 3 bases short, with 16 bases between. The germline V gene encodes CDR1 DFQATT and CDR2 SNEGSKA (reference sequence). CDR3 length: 14 residues. The DNA for the CDR3 is TGCAGTGCGCCGAGGTTCGTGGGAACAGATACGCAGTATTTT. Translation gives CSAPRFVGTDTQYF.

V and J are TRBV7-8 and TRBJ2-7; no reliable D call. Deletions cut 0 bases from V and 3 bases from J, with 15 bases between. CDR1 and CDR2 (germline): SGHVS, FQNEAQ. There are 16 residues in the CDR3. This CDR3 reads CASSLADGIPVYEQYF. The CDR3 DNA is TGTGCCAGCAGCTTAGCGGATGGGATCCCCGTCTACGAGCAGTACTTC.

This clonotype was picked up many times. This chain joins TRBV29-1 and TRBJ2-3; D might be TRBD1 or TRBD2, each matching 6 bases. The V gene lost 8 bases and the J gene lost 3 bases, with 15 bases spanning the gap. The CDR3 length is 13 residues. Per the germline V gene, CDR1 is SQVTM and CDR2 is ANQGSEA. This CDR3 is CSTGRGLTDTQYF. CDR3 DNA: TGCAGCACGGGTCGGGGGCTGACAGATACGCAGTATTTT.

This clonotype has more than one count but fewer than ten. The V call is TRBV18, the J call TRBJ2-2, with D maybe TRBD2 (6 bases). Germline CDR1 is KGHSH and CDR2 is LQKENI. V lost 4 bases, J lost 7 bases, and 19 bases lay in between. CDR3 length: 16 residues. The CDR3 loop reads CASSLTRRGFDGELFF. In DNA, the CDR3 is TGTGCCAGCTCACTGACTCGCCGGGGGTTTGACGGGGAGCTGTTTTTT.

This clonotype was seen only a few times. The J gene is TRBJ2-4, the V gene TRBV7-2; no clear D gene. The V gene's germline CDR1 is SGHTA and CDR2 FQGNSA. The CDR3 has 13 residues. With 4 bases removed from V and 4 bases from J, the gap between germline ends came to 8 bases. The CDR3: CASSSPLKNIQYF. DNA for the CDR3: TGTGCCAGCAGCTCCCCCCTGAAAAACATTCAGTACTTC.

There are a few counts of this clonotype. DNA for the CDR3: TGTGCCAGCAGCTTAGGCCGGGTGAAGGGAAGGAGGACAGATACGCAGTATTTT. This sequence encodes CASSLGRVKGRRTDTQYF. The chain uses TRBV7-2 and TRBJ2-3, with D possibly matching TRBD2 (5 bases). V lost 1 base, J lost 3 bases, and 20 bases lay in between. Germline loops: CDR1 SGHTA, CDR2 FQGNSA. This CDR3 region has 18 residues.

This clonotype was picked up a small number of times. The gene calls are TRBV9 and TRBJ1-4, with D perhaps matching TRBD1 (5 bases). The CDR3 loop spans 14 amino acids. Germline-derived CDR1 and CDR2 are SGDLS and YYNGEE. V was shortened by 4 bases and J by 8 bases, with 15 bases between the two germline ends. Written as DNA, the CDR3 is TGTGCCAGCAGCAAAGGCAGGGTTGGGGAAAAACTGTTTTTT. Protein product: CASSKGRVGEKLFF. Together with reference TRBV9 and TRBJ1-4, the CDR3 gives the full variable domain: DSGVTQTPKHLITATGQRVTLRCSPRSGDLSVYWYQQSLDQGLQFLIQYYNGEERAKGNILERFSAQQFPDLHSELNLSSLELGDSALYFCASSKGRVGEKLFFGSGTQLSVL.

This clonotype was observed a few times. This chain connects TRBV19 to TRBJ1-2, with TRBD1 as a possible D gene (5 bases). The V end lost 9 bases, the J end lost 2 bases, and 16 bases lay between the germline ends. This CDR3 is built from 14 residues. Germline V CDR1 and CDR2: LNHDA, SQIVND (reference sequence). Here the CDR3 reads CASLPGPTNYGYTF. The CDR3 coding sequence is TGTGCCAGCCTCCCGGGGCCAACCAACTATGGCTACACCTTC.